This T cell receptor (beta chain) is drawn from a study of blood T cell repertoires in COVID-19. Background on the study: Samples representing acute and convalescent COVID-19 were sourced from the United States, Italy and Spain.

Libraries were prepared by immunoSEQ multiplex PCR; TCRdb keeps only in-frame clonotypes and omits some of them. The profile shows tens of thousands of clones, approximately 92% of them singletons. Germline-derived CDR1 and CDR2 are MNHEY and SVGAGI. The length of the CDR3 is 14 residues. V lost 6 bases, J lost 2 bases, and 13 bases lay in between. Input material: peripheral blood. This chain uses TRBV6-5 with TRBJ1-2; D is possibly TRBD1 (6 bases). The TCR sequence derives from a man younger than 45 with active or convalescent COVID-19. CDR3 loop: CASSRLTGNYGYTF. As DNA, the CDR3 is TGTGCCAGCAGCCGTCTTACAGGGAACTATGGCTACACCTTC.